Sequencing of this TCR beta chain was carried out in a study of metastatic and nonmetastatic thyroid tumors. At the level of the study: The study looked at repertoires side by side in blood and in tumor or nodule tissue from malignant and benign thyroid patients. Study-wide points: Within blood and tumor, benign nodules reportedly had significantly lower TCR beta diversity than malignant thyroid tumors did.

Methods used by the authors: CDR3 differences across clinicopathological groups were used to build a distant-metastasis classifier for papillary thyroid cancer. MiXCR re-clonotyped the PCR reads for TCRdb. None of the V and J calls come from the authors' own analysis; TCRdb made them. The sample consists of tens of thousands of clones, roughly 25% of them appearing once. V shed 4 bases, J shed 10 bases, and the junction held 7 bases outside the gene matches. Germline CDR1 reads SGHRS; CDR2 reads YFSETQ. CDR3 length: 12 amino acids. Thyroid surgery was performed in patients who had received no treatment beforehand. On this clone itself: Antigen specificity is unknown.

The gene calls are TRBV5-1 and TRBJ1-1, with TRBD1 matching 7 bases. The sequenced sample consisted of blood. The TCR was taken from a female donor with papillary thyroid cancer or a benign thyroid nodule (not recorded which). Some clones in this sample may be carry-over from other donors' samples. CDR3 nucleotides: TGCGCCAGCAGCCAAGACAGGGCAATAGCTTTCTTT. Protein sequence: CASSQDRAIAFF.